This T cell receptor (beta chain) emerged from a study of blood T cell repertoires in COVID-19. This clone was found once. One end of the junction is discordant with germline, which a read error may explain. Profiled with immunoSEQ multiplex PCR; TCRdb holds only in-frame clones, not every one. The sample shows some 97,000 clones, about 90% of them seen only once. Sequencing was carried out using peripheral blood. This clonotype was sampled from a human donor in a cohort sampled during active COVID-19.

The CDR3 sequence is CASILRLDLLNEQFF. The CDR3, as DNA: TGTGCCAGCATTTTAAGACTAGATCTGCTCAATGAGCAGTTCTTC. The gene calls are TRBV27 and TRBJ2-1; D may be TRBD2 (6 bases). The length of the CDR3 is 15 residues. Looked up from germline, CDR1 is MNHEY and CDR2 is SMNVEV (reference sequence).